One sample yielded the 26 T cell receptor beta chains listed below, sequenced in a study of blood T cell repertoires in COVID-19. Method: immunoSEQ multiplex PCR; TCRdb's copy keeps in-frame clones and lacks some. The table records about 89,000 clones, around 88% of them present only once. Specimen: peripheral blood. All receptors come from a man in his sixties with acute or convalescent COVID-19.

The rearrangement links TRBV12-3 or TRBV12-4 to TRBJ2-5; D gene ambiguous. This CDR3 region has 13 residues. Between the trimmed V and J ends, which lost 3 bases and 4 bases, there was a span of 9 bases. CDR3: CASSFSQVETQYF. The CDR3 DNA follows: TGTGCCAGCAGTTTTTCCCAGGTAGAGACCCAGTACTTC.

V usage is TRBV29-1 and J usage is TRBJ1-1; D is possibly TRBD1 (5 bases). Deletions cut 4 bases from V and 1 base from J, with 10 bases between. This CDR3 comprises 13 residues. From germline, CDR1 is SQVTM and CDR2 ANQGSEA. The DNA of the CDR3 is TGCAGCGTTGTCGGACACCGGAACACTGAAGCTTTCTTT. Its translation is CSVVGHRNTEAFF. The full variable domain, in which reference TRBV29-1 and TRBJ1-1 provide the parts outside the CDR3, is SAVISQKPSRDICQRGTSLTIQCQVDSQVTMMFWYRQQPGQSLTLIATANQGSEATYESGFVIDKFPISRPNLTFSTLTVSNMSPEDSSIYLCSVVGHRNTEAFFGQGTRLTVV.

This clone has just a few counts. This sequence joins TRBV6-5 and TRBJ2-5, with 9 bases identical to TRBD1. CDR1 and CDR2 from the germline V gene are MNHEY and SVGAGI. V dropped 8 bases and J dropped 9; count of bases not matched to a gene: 4. The CDR3 consists of 11 residues. The CDR3 nucleotides read TGTGCCAGCGGAACAGGGGGCGCCCAGTACTTC. Its translation: CASGTGGAQYF.

This clone was observed once. This sequence joins TRBV27 and TRBJ2-2; the match to TRBD2 covers 8 bases. The V and J ends lost 3 bases and 7 bases, in that order; junction bases with no gene match: 19. The germline V gene encodes CDR1 MNHEY and CDR2 SMNVEV (reference sequence). The CDR3 spans 19 residues. Here the CDR3 DNA reads TGTGCCAGCAGTTTCGGATGGGATCGCGGGAGGTTCGGAAACGGGGAGCTGTTTTTT. Translated: CASSFGWDRGRFGNGELFF.

The chain joins TRBV5-1 to TRBJ2-2; 8 positions agree with TRBD2. Germline loops: CDR1 SGHRS, CDR2 YFSETQ. V was pared by 0 bases and J by 4 bases, with 8 bases of the junction left unmatched. The CDR3 length is 17 residues. CDR3 DNA: TGCGCCAGCAGCTTGGTCGGGGGGGCCCCCCCCACCGGGGAGCTGTTTTTT. Residues: CASSLVGGAPPTGELFF. The whole variable domain, remainder taken from reference TRBV5-1 and TRBJ2-2, is KAGVTQTPRYLIKTRGQQVTLSCSPISGHRSVSWYQQTPGQGLQFLFEYFSETQRNKGNFPGRFSGRQFSNSRSEMNVSTLELGDSALYLCASSLVGGAPPTGELFFGEGSRLTVL.

This clone was counted a single time. The V gene is TRBV3-1 (or the pseudogene TRBV3-2), the J gene TRBJ2-7, with D possibly being TRBD2 (5 bases). CDR3 length: 13 residues. The V end lost 3 bases, the J end lost 3 bases, and 9 bases lay between the germline ends. CDR1 LGHDT and CDR2 YNNKEL come from the germline V gene (reference sequence). The CDR3 nucleotides are TGTGCCAGCAGCCATGCCGGGATCTACGAGCAGTACTTC. Protein: CASSHAGIYEQYF.

The V gene is TRBV27, the J gene TRBJ1-5; maybe TRBD1 (6 bases). Germline V gene data show CDR1 as MNHEY and CDR2 as SMNVEV (reference sequence). Trimming removed 7 bases at V and 1 base at J, with 29 bases between. The CDR3 sequence is 20 residues long. The CDR3, as DNA: TGTGCCAGCATCGCATTAGGGGGGGGACTGCGTGGTCACAGCAATCAGCCCCAGCATTTT. It codes for CASIALGGGLRGHSNQPQHF.

This clone has just a few counts. V usage is TRBV30 and J usage is TRBJ1-1, with 8 bases lining up with TRBD1. V was clipped by 5 bases and J by 4 bases; unmatched bases: 6. The CDR3 covers 13 residues. Germline V lookup: CDR1 GTSNPN, CDR2 SVGIG (reference sequence). The CDR3 sequence: CAWDSTGGTEAFF. The CDR3 DNA sequence: TGTGCCTGGGATAGTACAGGGGGCACTGAAGCTTTCTTT.

The CDR3 DNA reads TGCGCCAGCGGGACAGACAACACCGGGGAGCTGTTTTTT. It translates to CASGTDNTGELFF. The chain combines TRBV5-1 with TRBJ2-2; 7 bases agree with TRBD1. With 7 bases clipped from V and 2 bases from J, the junction kept 2 bases outside the gene matches. Germline CDR1 SGHRS, CDR2 YFSETQ. The CDR3 totals 13 residues.

CDR3 sequence: CASSIRTDYSNQPQHF. CDR3 DNA sequence: TGTGCCAGTAGTATAAGGACAGACTATAGCAATCAGCCCCAGCATTTT. V usage is TRBV19 and J usage is TRBJ1-5; possibly TRBD1 for D (6 bases). The CDR3 loop spans 16 amino acids. The germline CDR1 and CDR2 sequences are LNHDA and SQIVND (reference sequence). V lost 2 bases, J lost 0 bases, and 11 bases lay in between.

The J gene is TRBJ1-5, the V gene TRBV2, with 10 bases identical to TRBD1. CDR3 size: 13 residues. Germline assignment: CDR1 SNHLY and CDR2 FYNNEI. After removal of 6 bases from V and 5 bases from J, the junction contained 1 base not matched to a gene. The CDR3 nucleotides are TGTGCCAGCAGCGGGACAGGGGATCAGCCCCAGCATTTT. It encodes CASSGTGDQPQHF.

This clone came up once. V is TRBV7-9 and J is TRBJ1-2; 7 bases are shared with TRBD1. This CDR3 spans 18 amino acids. The V and J ends lost 5 bases and 0 bases, in that order; junction bases with no gene match: 15. Germline V gene sequence: CDR1 SEHNR, CDR2 FQNEAQ (reference sequence). CDR3 sequence (DNA): TGTGCCAGCAGCCATGCGGACAGGCCCGTAACCTCTAACTATGGCTACACCTTC. This encodes CASSHADRPVTSNYGYTF.

The chain combines TRBV29-1 with TRBJ2-3; D might be TRBD1 (5 bases). This CDR3 comprises 13 residues. Trimming cost V 3 bases and J 2 bases, with 9 bases left between them. CDR1 and CDR2 from the germline V gene are SQVTM and ANQGSEA. Here the CDR3 reads CSVDVGATDTQYF. CDR3 DNA: TGCAGCGTTGACGTAGGGGCCACAGATACGCAGTATTTT.

The V gene is TRBV7-9, the J gene TRBJ2-7; D might be TRBD2 (5 bases). V lost 3 bases to trimming and J lost 4 bases, with 10 bases between them. This CDR3 has 13 amino acids. Germline V lookup: CDR1 SEHNR, CDR2 FQNEAQ (reference sequence). The CDR3 loop is CASSLVDSYEQYF. For the CDR3, the DNA is TGTGCCAGCAGCTTGGTGGACTCTTACGAGCAGTACTTC.

The sample holds one count of this clone. The chain has TRBV28 and TRBJ1-1; D is uncertain. The length of the CDR3 is 11 residues. Per germline, CDR1 MDHEN and CDR2 SYDVKM. Trimming left V 8 bases short and J 3 bases short, with 7 bases between. CDR3 region: CASQIYTEAFF. The CDR3 DNA reads TGTGCCAGCCAGATCTACACTGAAGCTTTCTTT.

This chain links TRBV5-5 with TRBJ1-2; TRBD1 matches at 8 bases. This CDR3 has 14 residues. The V gene's germline CDR1 is SGHKS and CDR2 YYEKEE (reference sequence). V trimming: 1 base; J trimming: 9 bases; junction bases outside the gene matches: 8. CDR3 nucleotide sequence: TGTGCCAGCAGCTTGATCGCCGGGACAGGAAGCTACACCTTC. Its protein product is CASSLIAGTGSYTF.

V is TRBV5-1 and J is TRBJ2-3; TRBD2 matches 9 bases. The germline CDR1 and CDR2 sequences are SGHRS and YFSETQ. The CDR3 length is 17 residues. V gave up 0 bases and J gave up 1 base; unmatched junction bases: 6. CDR3 sequence (DNA): TGCGCCAGCAGCTTGGCCGCCAGGACTAGCGGCACAGATACGCAGTATTTT. It codes for CASSLAARTSGTDTQYF.

The chain couples TRBV18 to TRBJ1-5; TRBD1 agrees at 8 bases. Germline V gene sequence: CDR1 KGHSH, CDR2 LQKENI. V was clipped by 3 bases and J by 7 bases; unmatched bases: 2. This CDR3 has 13 residues. This CDR3 is CASSPDRAQPQHF. DNA of the CDR3: TGTGCCAGCTCACCGGACAGGGCCCAGCCCCAGCATTTT.

The genes are TRBV7-9 and TRBJ2-7; D gene unclear. The CDR3 runs to 12 residues. V lost 4 bases and J lost 3, with 7 bases in between. In germline, CDR1 is SEHNR, CDR2 FQNEAQ (reference sequence). CDR3 sequence: CASSSFGYEQYF. CDR3 DNA sequence: TGTGCCAGCAGCTCATTCGGCTACGAGCAGTACTTC.

The chain has TRBV20-1 and TRBJ2-5, with a weak D call TRBD2 (6 bases). Trimming cost V 3 bases and J 2 bases, with 16 bases left between them. This CDR3 contains 15 residues. Germline V gene lookup returns CDR1 DFQATT and CDR2 SNEGSKA (reference sequence). For the CDR3, the DNA is TGCAGTGCTAGTAGGTCAGCGGGCATACAAGAGACCCAGTACTTC. The encoded protein is CSASRSAGIQETQYF.

This clone was found once. This chain connects TRBV27 to TRBJ2-2; a possible D gene is TRBD2 (6 bases). Germline CDR1 is MNHEY and CDR2 is SMNVEV (reference sequence). Between the trimmed V and J ends, which lost 6 bases and 6 bases, there was a span of 17 bases. The CDR3 consists of 15 residues. The CDR3 coding sequence is TGTGCCAGCAGAAATACTGGAGGGGTGTCCGGGGAGCTGTTTTTT. Encoded protein: CASRNTGGVSGELFF.

This clone has only a few counts. This sequence joins TRBV6-6 and TRBJ1-5, with 8 bases fitting TRBD1. The CDR3 covers 18 residues. The germline gives CDR1 MNHNY, CDR2 SVGAGI (reference sequence). Trimming at V came to 5 bases and at J to 5 bases, leaving 17 bases not matched to a gene. CDR3 nucleotides: TGTGCCAGCAGTCACACAGGGGGGTGGGGGTCAAGGTATCAGCCCCAGCATTTT. It yields the protein CASSHTGGWGSRYQPQHF.

The chain joins TRBV25-1 to TRBJ2-2; the match to TRBD1 covers 8 bases. The CDR3 sequence is 18 residues long. V lost 4 bases to trimming and J lost 1 base; unmatched junction nucleotides: 11. CDR1 and CDR2 (germline): MGHDK, SYGVNS. DNA of the CDR3: TGTGCCAGCAGTGGAATCCAACCCGGGACAGGGAACACCGGGGAGCTGTTTTTT. Its protein is CASSGIQPGTGNTGELFF.

This clone was picked up one time. The V gene is TRBV14, the J gene TRBJ1-6, with 9 bases identical to TRBD1. V gave up 1 base and J gave up 9 bases; unmatched junction bases: 10. The CDR3 totals 17 residues. The germline gives CDR1 SGHDN, CDR2 FVKESK. The CDR3 here is CASSQVLGTGNGSPLHF. The DNA of the CDR3 is TGTGCCAGCAGCCAAGTACTTGGGACAGGGAACGGTTCACCCCTCCACTTT.

V usage is TRBV9 and J usage is TRBJ2-7; 9 nucleotides line up with TRBD2. The V and J ends lost 2 bases and 6 bases, in that order; junction bases with no gene match: 6. Looked up from germline, CDR1 is SGDLS and CDR2 is YYNGEE. This CDR3 has 14 residues. This CDR3 reads CASSVTGLAAEQYF. As DNA, the CDR3 is TGTGCCAGCAGCGTGACGGGACTAGCTGCCGAGCAGTACTTC. Combining the CDR3 with reference TRBV9 and TRBJ2-7 gives the whole variable domain DSGVTQTPKHLITATGQRVTLRCSPRSGDLSVYWYQQSLDQGLQFLIQYYNGEERAKGNILERFSAQQFPDLHSELNLSSLELGDSALYFCASSVTGLAAEQYFGPGTRLTVT.

V and J are TRBV6-1 and TRBJ2-2, with 9 bases identical to TRBD1. Germline loops: CDR1 MNHNS, CDR2 SASEGT. Trimming took 3 bases from V and 1 from J; bases not matched to a gene: 3. This CDR3 spans 16 amino acids. The CDR3 DNA sequence: TGTGCCAGCAGTGACTGGGGACAGGGGAACACCGGGGAGCTGTTTTTT. Its protein product is CASSDWGQGNTGELFF.